The 6 T cell receptor beta chains reported below all come from one sample, sequenced in a study of radiation and T cells in renal cell carcinoma. As for time point: baseline pretreatment blood. Indicated treatment: 15 Gy SBRT to primary tumor, nephrectomy 4 weeks later. The repertoire was sequenced with immunoSEQ multiplex PCR; TCRdb's copy has only in-frame clones and lacks some. In the table there are 70,000 to 100,000 clones, 82% of which are singletons. The starting material was blood, obtained from a patient whose treatment included radiotherapy and nephrectomy. These receptors came from a man aged 55 to 70 with renal cell carcinoma.

CDR3 sequence reads: CSLRRTTGNEQFF. In DNA, the CDR3 is TGCAGCCTTCGACGTACCACAGGGAATGAGCAGTTCTTC. The chain links TRBV29-1 to TRBJ2-1; D perhaps matches TRBD1 (6 bases). Per germline, CDR1 SQVTM and CDR2 ANQGSEA. The V end was cut by 8 bases, the J end by 7 bases, with 18 bases between. The CDR3 contains 13 residues.

V and J are TRBV29-1 and TRBJ2-7, with a weak D call TRBD2 (6 bases). V gave up 2 bases and J gave up 2 bases, with 10 bases separating them. Germline V gives CDR1 SQVTM, CDR2 ANQGSEA. The CDR3 totals 13 residues. This CDR3 is CSVETGAPYEQYF. The CDR3 DNA reads as TGCAGCGTTGAAACGGGAGCCCCCTACGAGCAGTACTTC.

In its sample, this clone was seen once. V usage is TRBV7-2 and J usage is TRBJ2-2; TRBD2 matches at 9 bases. V was clipped by 1 base and J by 6 bases; unmatched bases: 15. The CDR3 is 19 residues long. Germline V lookup: CDR1 SGHTA, CDR2 FQGNSA. The CDR3 sequence: CASSLGYSGSPLPPGELFF. CDR3 nucleotide sequence: TGTGCCAGCAGCTTAGGGTATAGCGGGAGTCCCCTTCCCCCCGGGGAGCTGTTTTTT. Using reference TRBV7-2 and TRBJ2-2 for the parts outside the CDR3, the full variable domain is GAGVSQSPSNKVTEKGKDVELRCDPISGHTALYWYRQSLGQGLEFLIYFQGNSAPDKSGLPSDRFSAERTGGSVSTLTIQRTQQEDSAVYLCASSLGYSGSPLPPGELFFGEGSRLTVL.

The genes are TRBV28 and TRBJ2-7, with TRBD2 as a possible D gene (6 bases). Looked up from germline, CDR1 is MDHEN and CDR2 is SYDVKM. V lost 7 bases to trimming and J lost 6 bases, with 10 bases between them. The CDR3 covers 11 residues. CDR3 sequence reads: CASKTSREQYF. The CDR3 DNA is TGTGCCAGCAAAACTAGCCGCGAGCAGTACTTC.

The chain uses TRBV7-2 and TRBJ2-7; the D is unclear. Between the trimmed V and J ends, which lost 2 bases and 5 bases, there was a span of 13 bases. CDR1 SGHTA and CDR2 FQGNSA come from the germline V gene. This CDR3 region has 14 residues. CDR3 nucleotide sequence: TGTGCCAGCAGCTTACGGTTTAATCGAAACGAGCAGTACTTC. Translating it yields CASSLRFNRNEQYF. Together with reference TRBV7-2 and TRBJ2-7, the CDR3 gives the full variable domain: GAGVSQSPSNKVTEKGKDVELRCDPISGHTALYWYRQSLGQGLEFLIYFQGNSAPDKSGLPSDRFSAERTGGSVSTLTIQRTQQEDSAVYLCASSLRFNRNEQYFGPGTRLTVT.

The chain employs TRBV10-3 and TRBJ2-1, with 10 positions matching TRBD1. From germline, CDR1 is ENHRY and CDR2 SYGVKD. The ends lost 2 bases at V and 9 bases at J; junction bases unmatched: 7. There are 15 residues in the CDR3. As DNA, the CDR3 is TGTGCCATCAGTGAGCTGACAGGGGGCGGGGGTGAGCAGTTCTTC. Translating it yields CAISELTGGGGEQFF.